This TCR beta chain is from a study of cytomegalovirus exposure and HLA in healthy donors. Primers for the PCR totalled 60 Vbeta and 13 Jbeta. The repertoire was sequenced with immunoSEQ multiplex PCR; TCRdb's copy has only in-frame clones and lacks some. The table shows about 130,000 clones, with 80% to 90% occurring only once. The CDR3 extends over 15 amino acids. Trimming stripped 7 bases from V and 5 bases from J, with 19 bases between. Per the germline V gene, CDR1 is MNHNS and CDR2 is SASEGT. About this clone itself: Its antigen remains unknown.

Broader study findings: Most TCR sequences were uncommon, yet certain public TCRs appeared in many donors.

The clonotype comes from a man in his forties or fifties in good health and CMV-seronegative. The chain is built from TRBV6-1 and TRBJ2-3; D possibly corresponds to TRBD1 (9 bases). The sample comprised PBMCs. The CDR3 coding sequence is TGTGCCAGCACCGGGGGGGGACAGGGTGAAGATACGCAGTATTTT. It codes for CASTGGGQGEDTQYF.